This passage covers 9 T cell receptor beta chains from one sample sequenced in a study of shared clonotypes between healthy human individuals. This table comes from immunoSEQ multiplex PCR, and its TCRdb copy is limited to in-frame clones, with some not included. This table has 400,000 to 600,000 clones, 75% to 80% appearing once. Sequenced input: PBMCs. The source of these receptors is a woman aged 40 to 50 in good health. Some clones in this sample may be carry-over from other donors' samples.

The chain has TRBV9 and TRBJ1-2; perhaps TRBD1 as D (5 bases). V lost 2 bases and J lost 5, with 16 bases in between. CDR3 size: 15 residues. CDR1 SGDLS and CDR2 YYNGEE come from the germline V gene. CDR3 nucleotides: TGTGCCAGCAGCGTTGGGGCCCCGGAGGATTATGGCTACACCTTC. It encodes CASSVGAPEDYGYTF.

Only one count was recorded for this clone. CDR3 in amino acids: CASSSNAYEQFF. The CDR3 DNA sequence: TGTGCCAGCAGCTCCAATGCCTACGAGCAGTTCTTC. The V gene is TRBV6-6, the J gene TRBJ2-1; no reliable D call. Germline V gene lookup returns CDR1 MNHNY and CDR2 SVGAGI (reference sequence). The V end was cut by 6 bases, the J end by 10 bases, with 13 bases between. The CDR3 length is 12 residues.

The chain couples TRBV5-5 to TRBJ2-7; 9 bases map to TRBD1. Germline V gene sequence: CDR1 SGHKS, CDR2 YYEKEE (reference sequence). Unmatched junction bases numbered 6, after V lost 2 bases and J lost 3 bases. The length of the CDR3 is 15 residues. The DNA for the CDR3 is TGTGCCAGCAGCTTAGGGACAGGGCGCCACTACGAGCAGTACTTC. It yields the protein CASSLGTGRHYEQYF.

The chain employs TRBV7-6 and TRBJ2-7; TRBD1 might be the D (5 bases). The germline V gene encodes CDR1 SGHVS and CDR2 FNYEAQ. This CDR3 is built from 15 residues. V lost 1 base to trimming and J lost 4 bases, with 14 bases between them. The CDR3 DNA follows: TGTGCCAGCAGCTTAGATAGCCTGACAGAATACGAGCAGTACTTC. Translation gives CASSLDSLTEYEQYF.

Note on this clone: At the DNA level, this CDR3 is encoded by other sequences in the same sample as well. This chain connects TRBV7-3 to TRBJ2-7; no clear D gene. In germline, CDR1 is SGHTA, CDR2 FQGTGA. Trimming shortened V by 0 bases and J by 0 bases, and 6 bases separated the two germline ends. The CDR3 is made up of 14 amino acids. CDR3 sequence reads: CASSLTGGSYEQYF. The CDR3 DNA is TGTGCCAGCAGCTTAACGGGCGGCTCCTACGAGCAGTACTTC.

J is TRBJ2-7 and V is TRBV7-8, with 7 bases that match TRBD2. After removal of 2 bases from V and 7 bases from J, the junction contained 8 bases not matched to a gene. The CDR3 covers 14 residues. Germline CDR1 and CDR2: SGHVS and FQNEAQ. The CDR3 loop reads CASSLNRGVREQYF. CDR3 bases: TGTGCCAGCAGCTTAAACCGGGGGGTACGGGAGCAGTACTTC.

V usage is TRBV19 and J usage is TRBJ2-7; 8 bases agree with TRBD1. The trim removed 9 bases at V and 7 bases at J, leaving 14 bases unmatched. The germline CDR1 and CDR2 sequences are LNHDA and SQIVND (reference sequence). The CDR3 sequence is 14 residues long. CDR3 DNA: TGTGCCAGCCCCCGAGACAGGGGTCCCGAGGAGCAGTACTTC. Protein product: CASPRDRGPEEQYF.

The rearrangement joins TRBV6-1 to TRBJ2-7, with D uncertain. From germline, CDR1 is MNHNS and CDR2 SASEGT. The V and J ends lost 5 bases and 4 bases respectively, with 12 bases between them. CDR3 size: 13 residues. Written as DNA, the CDR3 is TGTGCCAGCAGTTATTCGGAAAGTTACGAGCAGTACTTC. It is translated as CASSYSESYEQYF.

V usage is TRBV10-3 and J usage is TRBJ2-5; D not resolved. The better agreement between TRBJ2-7 and the DNA end casts doubt on the J call. Germline values: CDR1 ENHRY, CDR2 SYGVKD. The CDR3 runs 12 residues. The CDR3 protein is CAISESLYEQYF. CDR3 nucleotide sequence: TGTGCCATCAGTGAGTCCCTCTACGAGCAGTACTTC.